One and the same sample provided the 30 T cell receptor beta chains below, sequenced in a study of blood T cell repertoires in COVID-19. TCRdb's copy holds only in-frame clones and misses some; the assay was immunoSEQ multiplex PCR. The table lists about 58,000 clones, roughly 86% of them singletons, with around 7.4% in the top ten. Sequencing used peripheral blood. These receptors all stem from a human donor with active COVID-19. The donor label of this sample is uncertain.

The chain employs TRBV18 and TRBJ2-3; 9 bases agree with TRBD2. Per the germline V gene, CDR1 is KGHSH and CDR2 is LQKENI. The CDR3 has 16 residues. V lost 3 bases and J lost 5; bases outside the gene matches: 9. The CDR3 DNA sequence: TGTGCCAGCTCACCTATTCGCGGGGGGGCAGGAGATACGCAGTATTTT. It is translated as CASSPIRGGAGDTQYF.

This chain links TRBV5-1 with TRBJ2-6; TRBD1 might be the D (6 bases). The CDR3 length is 14 residues. Trimming stripped 7 bases from V and 1 base from J, with 9 bases between. Germline lookup yields CDR1 SGHRS and CDR2 YFSETQ. Here the CDR3 reads CASSDSSGANVLTF. The CDR3 bases are TGCGCCAGCTCGGACAGTTCTGGGGCCAACGTCCTGACTTTC.

The V gene is TRBV7-8, the J gene TRBJ1-1, with D perhaps matching TRBD1 (5 bases). The germline gives CDR1 SGHVS, CDR2 FQNEAQ. V lost 2 bases, J lost 0 bases, and 10 bases lay in between. This CDR3 contains 15 residues. The CDR3 protein is CASSLIADMNTEAFF. CDR3 nucleotide sequence: TGTGCCAGCAGCTTAATTGCGGACATGAACACTGAAGCTTTCTTT.

The chain has TRBV24-1 and TRBJ2-1; TRBD1 is a possible D gene (5 bases). From germline, CDR1 is KGHDR and CDR2 SFDVKD. The CDR3 extends over 13 amino acids. V lost 10 bases and J lost 5, with 14 bases in between. In nucleotides, the CDR3 is TGTGCCACTAGGACAACACGGGACAATGAGCAGTTCTTC. Translating gives CATRTTRDNEQFF.

V usage is TRBV5-6 and J usage is TRBJ2-7, with 10 nucleotides matching TRBD1. The V gene's germline CDR1 is SGHDT and CDR2 YYEEEE. Trimming at V came to 3 bases and at J to 6 bases, leaving 3 bases not matched to a gene. The CDR3 length is 13 residues. CDR3 residues: CASSSGQGIEQYF. For the CDR3, the DNA is TGTGCCAGCAGCTCGGGACAGGGGATCGAGCAGTACTTC.

The chain has TRBV6-1 and TRBJ1-1, with D unclear. The CDR3 sequence is 13 residues long. Germline V gene sequence: CDR1 MNHNS, CDR2 SASEGT. Trimming removed 3 bases at V and 0 bases at J, with 5 bases between. CDR3 amino acids: CASSDQMNTEAFF. CDR3 DNA: TGTGCCAGCAGTGACCAGATGAACACTGAAGCTTTCTTT.

The chain employs TRBV5-1 and TRBJ2-6; tentative D call: TRBD1 (6 bases). Trimming pared 4 bases from V and 0 bases from J, leaving 8 bases between. Germline V gene data show CDR1 as SGHRS and CDR2 as YFSETQ. The CDR3 length is 15 residues. As DNA, the CDR3 is TGCGCCAGCAGCGACAGGTTCTCTGGGGCCAACGTCCTGACTTTC. Translating gives CASSDRFSGANVLTF.

The chain's CDR3 is CASSPAGTSSRETQYF. CDR3 sequence (DNA): TGTGCCAGCAGCCCCGCCGGGACTAGCTCCCGAGAGACCCAGTACTTC. The V gene is TRBV7-2, the J gene TRBJ2-5; 9 nucleotides line up with TRBD2. The CDR3 is 16 residues long. Germline V gives CDR1 SGHTA, CDR2 FQGNSA. V lost 5 bases, J lost 4 bases, and 11 bases stayed unmatched.

The V gene is TRBV19, the J gene TRBJ1-5; 10 nucleotides agree with TRBD1. V gave up 5 bases and J gave up 5 bases; unmatched junction bases: 15. CDR3 length: 18 residues. Germline V gives CDR1 LNHDA, CDR2 SQIVND (reference sequence). CDR3 sequence (DNA): TGTGCCAGTAGTTACCGGGACAGGGGCCTGGGGGTATATCAGCCCCAGCATTTT. Amino acids: CASSYRDRGLGVYQPQHF.

The chain is built from TRBV5-1 and TRBJ2-6; TRBD2 might be the D (5 bases). Looked up from germline, CDR1 is SGHRS and CDR2 is YFSETQ. The CDR3 spans 16 residues. Trimming shortened V by 2 bases and J by 0 bases, and 9 bases separated the two germline ends. CDR3 region: CASSLDGNSGANVLTF. CDR3 nucleotides: TGCGCCAGCAGCTTAGACGGGAACTCTGGGGCCAACGTCCTGACTTTC.

The rearrangement links TRBV7-8 to TRBJ2-3, with a tentative D call TRBD2 (5 bases). The CDR3 runs 15 residues. CDR1 is SGHVS, CDR2 FQNEAQ, per germline. V lost 4 bases to trimming and J lost 6 bases, with 17 bases between them. The DNA of the CDR3 is TGTGCCAGCAGCTCGAGTCCTGGCGGGTGGGATACGCAGTATTTT. Translating gives CASSSSPGGWDTQYF.

The chain carries TRBV19 and TRBJ2-1; TRBD2 agrees at 8 bases. The ends lost 5 bases at V and 4 bases at J; junction bases unmatched: 4. CDR3 size: 14 residues. Germline CDR1 reads LNHDA; CDR2 reads SQIVND (reference sequence). The CDR3 region is CASSPLAEYNEQFF. In DNA, the CDR3 is TGTGCCAGTAGTCCACTAGCGGAATACAATGAGCAGTTCTTC. The full variable domain, rest sourced from reference TRBV19 and TRBJ2-1, is DGGITQSPKYLFRKEGQNVTLSCEQNLNHDAMYWYRQDPGQGLRLIYYSQIVNDFQKGDIAEGYSVSREKKESFPLTVTSAQKNPTAFYLCASSPLAEYNEQFFGPGTRLTVL.

The genes are TRBV14 and TRBJ2-3; D unresolved. The length of the CDR3 is 14 residues. V lost 3 bases to trimming and J lost 3 bases, with 10 bases between them. CDR1 and CDR2 (germline): SGHDN, FVKESK. For the CDR3, the DNA is TGTGCCAGCAGCCATCCGACCGGGACAGATACGCAGTATTTT. Its protein product is CASSHPTGTDTQYF. Together with reference TRBV14 and TRBJ2-3, the CDR3 gives the full variable domain: EAGVTQFPSHSVIEKGQTVTLRCDPISGHDNLYWYRRVMGKEIKFLLHFVKESKQDESGMPNNRFLAERTGGTYSTLKVQPAELEDSGVYFCASSHPTGTDTQYFGPGTRLTVL.

The CDR3 nucleotides are TGTGCCAGCACCCAGGGGGAAAATCAGCCCCAGCATTTT. This translates into CASTQGENQPQHF. The rearrangement links TRBV6-5 to TRBJ1-5, with 7 bases that match TRBD1. The trim removed 7 bases at V and 4 bases at J, leaving 4 bases unmatched. Germline values: CDR1 MNHEY, CDR2 SVGAGI. CDR3 length equals 13 residues.

The genes are TRBV7-3 and TRBJ2-3; 12 nucleotides align to TRBD2. The ends lost 4 bases at V and 0 bases at J; junction bases unmatched: 2. This CDR3 contains 16 residues. Germline values: CDR1 SGHTA, CDR2 FQGTGA. CDR3 sequence reads: CASSYGTSGSTDTQYF. The CDR3 DNA reads TGTGCCAGCAGCTACGGGACTAGCGGGAGCACAGATACGCAGTATTTT.

The chain links TRBV12-3 or TRBV12-4 to TRBJ1-1; D is unresolved. V was cut by 3 bases and J by 5 bases, with 7 bases left in between. The CDR3 extends over 12 amino acids. CDR3 bases: TGTGCCAGCAGTTTGCCCCGGACTGAAGCTTTCTTT. Amino acid sequence: CASSLPRTEAFF.

The V gene is TRBV19, the J gene TRBJ1-1; possibly TRBD1 for D (6 bases). The CDR3 totals 14 residues. CDR1 LNHDA and CDR2 SQIVND come from the germline V gene (reference sequence). V lost 1 base, J lost 0 bases, and 6 bases lay in between. Here the CDR3 reads CASSIGQVNTEAFF. DNA for the CDR3: TGTGCCAGTAGTATAGGACAGGTGAACACTGAAGCTTTCTTT.

The rearrangement uses TRBV27 and TRBJ2-1, with 11 bases aligning to TRBD2. Looked up from germline, CDR1 is MNHEY and CDR2 is SMNVEV (reference sequence). The V gene end was trimmed by 8 bases and the J gene end by 1 base; junction bases not matched to a gene: 7. There are 16 residues in the CDR3. The CDR3 DNA reads as TGTGCCAGCGGCCCTAGCGGGAGGAAATCCTACAATGAGCAGTTCTTC. This sequence encodes CASGPSGRKSYNEQFF.

This clone is medium-sized within its sample. V is TRBV30 and J is TRBJ2-3; the D gene is possibly TRBD2 (5 bases). Per germline, CDR1 GTSNPN and CDR2 SVGIG (reference sequence). Trimming took 0 bases from V and 5 from J, leaving 9 bases between them. The CDR3 loop spans 13 amino acids. The CDR3 region is CAWSVREIDTQYF. Here the CDR3 DNA reads TGTGCCTGGAGTGTACGGGAAATAGATACGCAGTATTTT.

The rearrangement uses TRBV7-9 and TRBJ1-1; TRBD1 matches at 7 bases. Germline V CDR1 and CDR2: SEHNR, FQNEAQ (reference sequence). J gave up 0 bases and V 6 bases, and 16 bases lay outside the gene matches. This CDR3 has 18 amino acids. CDR3 residues: CASSHPPGQTFMNTEAFF. Written as DNA, the CDR3 is TGTGCCAGCAGTCACCCCCCGGGACAGACCTTCATGAACACTGAAGCTTTCTTT. The whole variable domain, filled in from reference TRBV7-9 and TRBJ1-1, reads DTGVSQNPRHKITKRGQNVTFRCDPISEHNRLYWYRQTLGQGPEFLTYFQNEAQLEKSRLLSDRFSAERPKGSFSTLEIQRTEQGDSAMYLCASSHPPGQTFMNTEAFFGQGTRLTVV.

The genes are TRBV9 and TRBJ2-6; D is perhaps TRBD1 (5 bases). V was trimmed by 0 bases and J by 0 bases, leaving 7 bases between them. This CDR3 is built from 16 residues. Per germline, CDR1 SGDLS and CDR2 YYNGEE. The CDR3, as DNA: TGTGCCAGCAGCGTAGGGACAATCTCTGGGGCCAACGTCCTGACTTTC. It translates to CASSVGTISGANVLTF.

V is TRBV6-5 and J is TRBJ1-2, with unresolved D. CDR3 size: 15 residues. From germline, CDR1 is MNHEY and CDR2 SVGAGI. Trimming pared 6 bases from V and 3 bases from J, leaving 17 bases between. CDR3 in DNA: TGTGCCAGCAGCCTACGGGAGATCGGCGACTATGGCTACACCTTC. It codes for CASSLREIGDYGYTF.

As DNA, the CDR3 is TGTGCCAGTCGTTTCCGGGACAGCTCCTACGAGCAGTACTTC. It is translated as CASRFRDSSYEQYF. The genes are TRBV2 and TRBJ2-7; TRBD1 matches at 7 bases. The CDR3 runs 14 residues. The germline CDR1 and CDR2 sequences are SNHLY and FYNNEI. The V gene end was trimmed by 9 bases and the J gene end by 0 bases; junction bases not matched to a gene: 8.

The chain uses TRBV27 and TRBJ2-1; D is unclear. Looked up from germline, CDR1 is MNHEY and CDR2 is SMNVEV (reference sequence). The CDR3 sequence is 14 residues long. Trimming stripped 1 base from V and 5 bases from J, with 9 bases between. The CDR3 DNA reads TGTGCCAGCAGTTTATTACGACACGACAATGAGCAGTTCTTC. It encodes CASSLLRHDNEQFF.

The rearrangement joins TRBV3-1 (or the pseudogene TRBV3-2) to TRBJ2-3; 8 bases map to TRBD2. Trimming cost V 1 base and J 15 bases; bases outside gene matches: 9. Per germline, CDR1 LGHDT and CDR2 YNNKEL (reference sequence). The CDR3 is 13 amino acids. The CDR3: CASSQGEGTRFYF. CDR3 nucleotides: TGTGCCAGCAGCCAAGGGGAAGGGACTAGATTTTATTTT.

V gene TRBV11-2 combines with J gene TRBJ2-7; no clear D gene. CDR3 size: 12 residues. Germline loops: CDR1 SGHAT, CDR2 FQNNGV. With 4 bases removed from V and 1 base from J, the gap between germline ends came to 5 bases. For the CDR3, the DNA is TGTGCCAGCAGCTATACATCCTACGAGCAGTACTTC. Amino acids: CASSYTSYEQYF.

In its sample, this clone is medium-sized. The chain has TRBV6-5 and TRBJ2-2; 8 nucleotides align to TRBD1. Germline assignment: CDR1 MNHEY and CDR2 SVGAGI. With V trimmed by 4 bases and J by 5 bases, 0 bases remained unmatched. The CDR3 contains 13 residues. CDR3 sequence: CASSWTGTGELFF. The CDR3 DNA sequence: TGTGCCAGCAGTTGGACAGGGACCGGGGAGCTGTTTTTT.

The gene calls are TRBV14 and TRBJ2-1, with 10 bases aligning to TRBD2. Germline trimming cut 1 base from V and 4 bases from J; bases unmatched to any gene: 7. Per germline, CDR1 SGHDN and CDR2 FVKESK. CDR3 length equals 17 residues. The CDR3 region has the DNA TGTGCCAGCAGCCAAGGAACCGCTAGCGGGAGTTACAATGAGCAGTTCTTC. Its protein is CASSQGTASGSYNEQFF.

The genes are TRBV7-2 and TRBJ2-7, with a tentative D call TRBD2 (11 bases). From germline, CDR1 is SGHTA and CDR2 FQGNSA. Deletions cut 1 base from V and 3 bases from J, with 22 bases between. The CDR3 extends over 18 amino acids. CDR3 protein: CASSLGLAGGQGGYEQYF. CDR3 sequence (DNA): TGTGCCAGCAGCTTAGGGCTAGCGGGAGGACAGGGGGGCTACGAGCAGTACTTC.

The chain carries TRBV11-1 and TRBJ1-2; 10 bases map to TRBD1. The trim removed 1 base at V and 5 bases at J, leaving 7 bases unmatched. The CDR3 is 16 residues long. CDR1 SGHAT and CDR2 FQDESV come from the germline V gene (reference sequence). DNA for the CDR3: TGTGCCAGCAGCTTAGAATCCGGGACAGGGGATTATGGCTACACCTTC. Translated: CASSLESGTGDYGYTF.